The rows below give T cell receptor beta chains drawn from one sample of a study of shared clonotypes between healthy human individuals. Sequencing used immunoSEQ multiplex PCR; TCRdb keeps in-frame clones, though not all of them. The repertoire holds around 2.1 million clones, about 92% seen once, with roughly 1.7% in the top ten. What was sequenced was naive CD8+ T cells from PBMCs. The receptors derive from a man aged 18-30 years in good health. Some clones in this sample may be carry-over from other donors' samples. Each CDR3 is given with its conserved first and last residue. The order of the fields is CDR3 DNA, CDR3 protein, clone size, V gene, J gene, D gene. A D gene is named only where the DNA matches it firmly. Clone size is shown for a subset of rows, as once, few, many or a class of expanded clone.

CDR3 DNA: TGTGCCAGTAGTTTAGGCGATGGCTACCCCCTCCACTTC
CDR3 protein: CASSLGDGYPLHF
clone size: NA
V gene: TRBV19
J gene: TRBJ1-2
D gene: NA

CDR3 DNA: TGTGCCAGCAGCGATCCGGGACAGGGCTACAATGAGCAGTTCTTC
CDR3 protein: CASSDPGQGYNEQFF
clone size: NA
V gene: TRBV7-8
J gene: TRBJ2-1
D gene: TRBD1

CDR3 DNA: TGTGCCAGCAGCAACCGGGGCCAGGGTAGGCAGCCCCAGCATTTT
CDR3 protein: CASSNRGQGRQPQHF
clone size: NA
V gene: TRBV13
J gene: TRBJ1-5
D gene: NA

CDR3 DNA: TGTGCCAGCAGTTATACGGCGGGAGGGCACGAGCAGTACTTC
CDR3 protein: CASSYTAGGHEQYF
clone size: once
V gene: TRBV6-5
J gene: TRBJ2-7
D gene: TRBD2

CDR3 DNA: TGTGCCACCAGCACCACAGGGACTGGCCCTGGGGCCAACGTCCTGACTTTC
CDR3 protein: CATSTTGTGPGANVLTF
clone size: NA
V gene: TRBV15
J gene: TRBJ2-6
D gene: NA

CDR3 DNA: TGTGCCATCAGTGATCCCTCAGCGGGTTACGAGCAGTACTTC
CDR3 protein: CAISDPSAGYEQYF
clone size: once
V gene: TRBV10-3
J gene: TRBJ2-7
D gene: NA

CDR3 DNA: TGTGCCAGCGTACTAGGACAGGGGCGACTTTGGGCGAACACCGGGGAGCTGTTTTTT
CDR3 protein: CASVLGQGRLWANTGELFF
clone size: once
V gene: TRBV21-1
J gene: TRBJ2-2
D gene: NA

CDR3 DNA: TGCGCCAGCAGTGACAGGGGGATCTACGAGCAGTACTTC
CDR3 protein: CASSDRGIYEQYF
clone size: NA
V gene: TRBV5-1
J gene: TRBJ2-7
D gene: TRBD1

CDR3 DNA: TGTGCCAGCAGCCCCGATGCCGAAGCTTTCTTT
CDR3 protein: CASSPDAEAFF
clone size: once
V gene: TRBV28
J gene: TRBJ1-1
D gene: NA

CDR3 DNA: TGTGCCAGCAGCTTAGGAGGCCTAAACGAGCAGTACTTC
CDR3 protein: CASSLGGLNEQYF
clone size: NA
V gene: TRBV7-3
J gene: TRBJ2-7
D gene: NA

CDR3 DNA: TGTGCCATCAGTGTGTCGTCTAGCGGGAGGGATGAGCAGTTCTTC
CDR3 protein: CAISVSSSGRDEQFF
clone size: NA
V gene: TRBV10-3
J gene: TRBJ2-1
D gene: TRBD2

CDR3 DNA: TGTGCCAGCAGCTTAGATCCAGGGGCAGAGACCCAGTACTTC
CDR3 protein: CASSLDPGAETQYF
clone size: NA
V gene: TRBV7-6
J gene: TRBJ2-5
D gene: NA

CDR3 DNA: TGCGCCAGCAGCTTGGTCTCGGGAGCGACCTACGAGCAGTACTTC
CDR3 protein: CASSLVSGATYEQYF
clone size: NA
V gene: TRBV5-1
J gene: TRBJ2-7
D gene: NA

CDR3 DNA: TGTGCCAACAGCTTACTTCAGGACACTGAAGCTTTCTTT
CDR3 protein: CANSLLQDTEAFF
clone size: few
V gene: TRBV7-9
J gene: TRBJ1-1
D gene: NA

CDR3 DNA: TGTGCCAGCAGCTTTAAGCGGGAGACTTACAATGAGCAGTTCTTC
CDR3 protein: CASSFKRETYNEQFF
clone size: NA
V gene: TRBV5-4
J gene: TRBJ2-1
D gene: TRBD2

CDR3 DNA: TGTGCCAGCAGTCCCTCCGGGTCTTCTCCCTACGAGCAGTACTTC
CDR3 protein: CASSPSGSSPYEQYF
clone size: NA
V gene: TRBV27
J gene: TRBJ2-7
D gene: NA

CDR3 DNA: TGTGCCAGCAGTTTATCATGGGGGGATGACGTCTACGAGCAGTACTTC
CDR3 protein: CASSLSWGDDVYEQYF
clone size: NA
V gene: TRBV27
J gene: TRBJ2-7
D gene: NA